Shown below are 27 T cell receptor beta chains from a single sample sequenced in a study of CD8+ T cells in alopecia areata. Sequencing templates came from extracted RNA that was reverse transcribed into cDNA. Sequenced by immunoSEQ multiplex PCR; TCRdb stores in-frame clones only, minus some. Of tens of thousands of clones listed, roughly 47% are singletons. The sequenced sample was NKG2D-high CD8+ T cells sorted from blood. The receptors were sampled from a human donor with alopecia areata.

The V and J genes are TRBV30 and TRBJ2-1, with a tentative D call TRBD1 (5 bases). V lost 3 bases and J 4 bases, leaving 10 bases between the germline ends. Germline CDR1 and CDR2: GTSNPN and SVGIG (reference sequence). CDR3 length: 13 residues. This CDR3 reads CAWSDTGYNEQFF. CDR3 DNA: TGTGCCTGGAGCGATACAGGTTACAATGAGCAGTTCTTC.

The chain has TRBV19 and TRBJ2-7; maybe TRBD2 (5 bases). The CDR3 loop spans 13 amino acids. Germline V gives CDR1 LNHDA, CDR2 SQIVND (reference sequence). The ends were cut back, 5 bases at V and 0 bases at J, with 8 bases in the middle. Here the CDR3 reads CASSEGSSYEQYF. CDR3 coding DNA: TGTGCCAGTAGTGAGGGAAGCTCCTACGAGCAGTACTTC.

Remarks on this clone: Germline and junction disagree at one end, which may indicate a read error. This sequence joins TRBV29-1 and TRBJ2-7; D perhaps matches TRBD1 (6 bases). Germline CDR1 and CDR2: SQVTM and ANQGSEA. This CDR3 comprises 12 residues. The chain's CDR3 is CSVEGATYGQYF. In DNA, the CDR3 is TGCAGCGTTGAGGGGGCAACCTACGGGCAGTACTTC.

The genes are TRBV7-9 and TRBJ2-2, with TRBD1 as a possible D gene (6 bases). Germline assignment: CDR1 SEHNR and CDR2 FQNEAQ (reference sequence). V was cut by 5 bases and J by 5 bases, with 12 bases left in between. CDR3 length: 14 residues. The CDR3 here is CASSLNRETGELFF. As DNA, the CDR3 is TGTGCCAGCAGCCTGAACAGGGAGACCGGGGAGCTGTTTTTT.

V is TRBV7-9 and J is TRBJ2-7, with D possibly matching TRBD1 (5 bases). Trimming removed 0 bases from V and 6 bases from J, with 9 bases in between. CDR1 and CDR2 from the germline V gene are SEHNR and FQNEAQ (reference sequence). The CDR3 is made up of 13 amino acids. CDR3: CASSLAQGIEQYF. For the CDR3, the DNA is TGTGCCAGCAGCTTAGCGCAGGGAATCGAGCAGTACTTC.

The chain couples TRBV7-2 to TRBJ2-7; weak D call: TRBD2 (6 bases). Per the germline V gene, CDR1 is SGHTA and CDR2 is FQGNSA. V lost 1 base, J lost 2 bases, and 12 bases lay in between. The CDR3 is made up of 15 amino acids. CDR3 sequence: CASSLVSGDPYEQYF. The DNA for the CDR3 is TGTGCCAGCAGCTTAGTGTCGGGGGACCCCTACGAGCAGTACTTC.

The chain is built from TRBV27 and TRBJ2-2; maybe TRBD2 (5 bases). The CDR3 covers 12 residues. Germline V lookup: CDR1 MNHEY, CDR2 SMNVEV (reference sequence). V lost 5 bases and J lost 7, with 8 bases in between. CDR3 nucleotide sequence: TGTGCCAGCAGTAAGAGGGTCGGGGAGCTGTTTTTT. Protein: CASSKRVGELFF.

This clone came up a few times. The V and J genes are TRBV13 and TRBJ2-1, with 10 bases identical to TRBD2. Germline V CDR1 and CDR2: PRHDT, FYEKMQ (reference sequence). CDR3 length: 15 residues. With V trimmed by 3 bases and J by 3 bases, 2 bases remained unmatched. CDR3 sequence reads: CASSLSSGGYNEQFF. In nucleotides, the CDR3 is TGTGCCAGCAGCTTGTCTAGCGGGGGCTACAATGAGCAGTTCTTC.

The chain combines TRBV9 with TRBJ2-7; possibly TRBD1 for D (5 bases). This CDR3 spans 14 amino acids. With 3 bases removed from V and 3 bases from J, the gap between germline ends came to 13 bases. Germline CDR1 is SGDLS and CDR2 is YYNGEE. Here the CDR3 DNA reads TGTGCCAGCAGCGCCCACCCAGACAGCTACGAGCAGTACTTC. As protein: CASSAHPDSYEQYF.

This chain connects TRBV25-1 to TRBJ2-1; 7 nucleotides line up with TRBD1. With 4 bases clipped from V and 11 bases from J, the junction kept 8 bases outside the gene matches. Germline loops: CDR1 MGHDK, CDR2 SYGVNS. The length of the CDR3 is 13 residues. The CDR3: CASSGNRGPQQFF. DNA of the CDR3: TGTGCCAGCAGTGGTAACAGGGGCCCCCAGCAGTTCTTC.

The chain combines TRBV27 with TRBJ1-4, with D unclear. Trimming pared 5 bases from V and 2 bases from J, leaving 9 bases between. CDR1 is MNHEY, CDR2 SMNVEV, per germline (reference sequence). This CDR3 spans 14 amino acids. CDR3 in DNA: TGTGCCAGCAGTCTTGGACGGACTAATGAAAAACTGTTTTTT. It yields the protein CASSLGRTNEKLFF.

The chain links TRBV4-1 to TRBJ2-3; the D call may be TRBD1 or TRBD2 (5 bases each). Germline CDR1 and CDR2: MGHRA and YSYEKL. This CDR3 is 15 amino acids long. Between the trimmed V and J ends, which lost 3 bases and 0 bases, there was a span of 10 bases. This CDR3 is CASSHTRGSTDTQYF. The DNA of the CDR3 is TGCGCCAGCAGCCACACGAGGGGAAGCACAGATACGCAGTATTTT.

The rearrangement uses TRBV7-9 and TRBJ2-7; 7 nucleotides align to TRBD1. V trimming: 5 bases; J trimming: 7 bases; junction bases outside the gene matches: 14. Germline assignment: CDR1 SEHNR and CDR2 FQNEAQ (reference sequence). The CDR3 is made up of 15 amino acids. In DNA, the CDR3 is TGTGCCAGCAGCGACCCCGGGACAGTGTCCGGGGAGCAGTACTTC. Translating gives CASSDPGTVSGEQYF.

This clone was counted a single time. CDR3 nucleotide sequence: TGCGCCAGCAGCCAAGATATTGGTAGCGGGGGGACCCAGTACTTC. Its translation: CASSQDIGSGGTQYF. This chain joins TRBV4-1 and TRBJ2-5; 9 bases are shared with TRBD2. Trimming cost V 0 bases and J 7 bases; bases outside gene matches: 6. The CDR3 runs to 15 residues. Germline CDR1 and CDR2: MGHRA and YSYEKL.

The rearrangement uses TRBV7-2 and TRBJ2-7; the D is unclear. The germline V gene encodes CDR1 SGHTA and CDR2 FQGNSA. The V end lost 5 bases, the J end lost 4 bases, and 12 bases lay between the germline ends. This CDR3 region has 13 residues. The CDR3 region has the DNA TGTGCCAGCAGCCCATCGGCGGCGTACGAGCAGTACTTC. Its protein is CASSPSAAYEQYF.

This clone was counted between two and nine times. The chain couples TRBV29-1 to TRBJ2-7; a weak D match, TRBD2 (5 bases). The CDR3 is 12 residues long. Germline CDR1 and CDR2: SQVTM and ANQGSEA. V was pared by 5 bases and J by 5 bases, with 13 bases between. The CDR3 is CSVYLIANEQYF. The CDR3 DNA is TGCAGCGTTTACCTAATAGCGAACGAGCAGTACTTC.

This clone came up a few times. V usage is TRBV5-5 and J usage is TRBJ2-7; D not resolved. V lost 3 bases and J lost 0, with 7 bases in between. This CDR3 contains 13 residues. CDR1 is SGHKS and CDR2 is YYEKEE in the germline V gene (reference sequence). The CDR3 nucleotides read TGTGCCAGCAGCTACGGCAGCTCCTACGAGCAGTACTTC. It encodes CASSYGSSYEQYF.

The CDR3 DNA is TGTGCCAGCAGCTTCGGACAGACAGATACGCAGTATTTT. Translating it yields CASSFGQTDTQYF. The V gene is TRBV13, the J gene TRBJ2-3, with D tentatively TRBD1 (6 bases). Germline CDR1 reads PRHDT; CDR2 reads FYEKMQ (reference sequence). The CDR3 is made up of 13 amino acids. Trimming removed 3 bases at V and 3 bases at J, with 7 bases between.

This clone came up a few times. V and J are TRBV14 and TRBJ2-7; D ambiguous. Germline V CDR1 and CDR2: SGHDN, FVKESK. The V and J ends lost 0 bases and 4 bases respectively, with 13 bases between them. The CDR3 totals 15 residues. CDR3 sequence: CASSQEAGVRYEQYF. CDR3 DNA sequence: TGTGCCAGCAGCCAAGAAGCTGGGGTTAGGTACGAGCAGTACTTC.

CDR3 bases: TGTGCCGGGACAGGGAAATCTAATGAAAAACTGTTTTTT. Encoded protein: CAGTGKSNEKLFF. The rearrangement uses TRBV2 and TRBJ1-4, with 9 bases aligning to TRBD1. Germline V gene sequence: CDR1 SNHLY, CDR2 FYNNEI. The CDR3 has 13 residues. The ends lost 11 bases at V and 3 bases at J; junction bases unmatched: 4.

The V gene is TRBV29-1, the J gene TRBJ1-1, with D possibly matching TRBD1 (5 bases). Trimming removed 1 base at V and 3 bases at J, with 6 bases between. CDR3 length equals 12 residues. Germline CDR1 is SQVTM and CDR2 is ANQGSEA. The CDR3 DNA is TGCAGCGTTGAAGGGGGGGACACTGAAGCTTTCTTT. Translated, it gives CSVEGGDTEAFF.

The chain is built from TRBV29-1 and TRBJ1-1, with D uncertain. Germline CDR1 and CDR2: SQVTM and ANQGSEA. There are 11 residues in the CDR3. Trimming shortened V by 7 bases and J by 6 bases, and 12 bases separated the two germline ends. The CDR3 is CSAEEESEAFF. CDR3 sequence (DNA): TGCAGCGCCGAGGAGGAGTCTGAAGCTTTCTTT.

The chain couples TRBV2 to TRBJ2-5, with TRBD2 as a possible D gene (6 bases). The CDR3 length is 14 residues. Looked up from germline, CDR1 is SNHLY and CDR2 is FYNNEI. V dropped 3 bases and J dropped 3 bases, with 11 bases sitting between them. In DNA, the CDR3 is TGTGCCAGCAGTGACGGCGGGATGAAAGAGACCCAGTACTTC. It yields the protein CASSDGGMKETQYF.

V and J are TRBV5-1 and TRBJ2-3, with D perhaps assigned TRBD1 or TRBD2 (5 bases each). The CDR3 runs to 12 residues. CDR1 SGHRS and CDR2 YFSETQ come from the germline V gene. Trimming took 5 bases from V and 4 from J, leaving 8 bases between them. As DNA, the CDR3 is TGCGCCAGCAGGGGGGACGCAGATACGCAGTATTTT. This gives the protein CASRGDADTQYF.

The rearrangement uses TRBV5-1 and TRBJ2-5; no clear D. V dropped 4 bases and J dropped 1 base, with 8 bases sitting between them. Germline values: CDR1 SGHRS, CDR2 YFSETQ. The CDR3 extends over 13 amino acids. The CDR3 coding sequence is TGCGCCAGCAGCCCTGGTCCCCAAGAGACCCAGTACTTC. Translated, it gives CASSPGPQETQYF.

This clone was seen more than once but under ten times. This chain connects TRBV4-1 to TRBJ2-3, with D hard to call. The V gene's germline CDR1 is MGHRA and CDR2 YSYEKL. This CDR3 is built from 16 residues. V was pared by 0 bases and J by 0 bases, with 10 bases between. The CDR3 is CASSQEQDGSTDTQYF. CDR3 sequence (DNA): TGCGCCAGCAGCCAAGAGCAGGACGGGAGCACAGATACGCAGTATTTT.

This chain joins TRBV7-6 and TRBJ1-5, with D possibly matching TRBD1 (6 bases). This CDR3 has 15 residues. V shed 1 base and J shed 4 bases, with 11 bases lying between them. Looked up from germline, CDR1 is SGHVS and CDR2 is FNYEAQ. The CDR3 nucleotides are TGTGCCAGCAGCTTAGATGGGACATCTAATCAGCCCCAGCATTTT. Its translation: CASSLDGTSNQPQHF.